This TCR beta chain was documented in a study of blood T cell repertoires in COVID-19. Generated by immunoSEQ multiplex PCR, the TCRdb table keeps only in-frame clones and is missing some. The sample lists under 250,000 clones, 65% to 90% occurring once. The V and J ends lost 2 bases and 6 bases, in that order; junction bases with no gene match: 8. In germline, CDR1 is SGHNT, CDR2 YYREEE (reference sequence). The CDR3 has 16 amino acids. The sequence was obtained from a man aged 45 to 65 with COVID-19, enrolled during active disease. Sequenced: peripheral blood. The rearrangement links TRBV5-4 to TRBJ2-1; TRBD1 aligns across 10 bases. CDR3 residues: CASSLPRQGARNEQFF. CDR3 bases: TGTGCCAGCAGCTTACCGCGACAGGGGGCTCGCAATGAGCAGTTCTTC.